Presented here are 19 T cell receptor beta chains from one specimen sequenced in a study of EBV T-cell therapy then PD-1 blockade in nasopharyngeal carcinoma (dated by TCRdb to the early 2020s). Their cognate antigens are unknown. The protocol used for the library was the immunoSEQ multiplex PCR assay. This is the immuneACCESS table as TCRdb keeps it, with only in-frame sequences that have V and J called. A part of the clones is gone; compared with another copy, unresolved V genes explain less than half, and the rest is unexplained. In this sample the table shows roughly 14,000 clones, around 84% of which occur a single time. Less than 35% of the sample is taken by the ten largest. Explained via the paper, the treatment or condition label denotes: AdE1-LMPpoly-expanded autologous EBV-specific T-cell therapy followed by anti-PD-1 nivolumab. This specimen was CD8+ T cells from blood, taken around day 100 from a patient whose treatment included autologous EBV-specific T cells and nivolumab. These receptors were obtained from a man aged 40-55 years with nasopharyngeal carcinoma.

The chain links TRBV9 to TRBJ1-2; D might be TRBD1 (5 bases). This CDR3 has 13 residues. Germline CDR1 reads SGDLS; CDR2 reads YYNGEE. V lost 4 bases, J lost 5 bases, and 12 bases lay in between. CDR3 DNA sequence: TGTGCCAGCAGCCCTCGGGGCCTTTATGGCTACACCTTC. This sequence encodes CASSPRGLYGYTF.

This chain uses TRBV2 with TRBJ1-4, with 7 bases matching TRBD1. The CDR3 runs to 10 residues. The germline gives CDR1 SNHLY, CDR2 FYNNEI. V gave up 10 bases and J gave up 10 bases; unmatched junction bases: 3. In DNA form, the CDR3 reads TGTGCCATCAGGGGGGGAAAACTGTTTTTT. Protein: CAIRGGKLFF.

The chain couples TRBV5-6 to TRBJ1-2; the D is unclear. The V end lost 2 bases, the J end lost 0 bases, and 5 bases lay between the germline ends. Germline assignment: CDR1 SGHDT and CDR2 YYEEEE. This CDR3 contains 13 residues. The CDR3 here is CASSLGANYGYTF. For the CDR3, the DNA is TGTGCCAGCAGCTTAGGCGCTAACTATGGCTACACCTTC.

The genes are TRBV5-4 and TRBJ2-6; D possibly corresponds to TRBD2 (7 bases). CDR1 and CDR2 (germline): SGHNT, YYREEE (reference sequence). Trimming stripped 4 bases from V and 2 bases from J, with 13 bases between. CDR3 length equals 16 residues. CDR3 bases: TGTGCCAGCAGCAAGCAAGGGGGGGCTGGGGCCAACGTCCTGACTTTC. This sequence encodes CASSKQGGAGANVLTF.

Of note for this clone: Other DNA sequences in the same sample also yield this CDR3. The rearrangement links TRBV27 to TRBJ2-7; 7 nucleotides match TRBD1. Germline V lookup: CDR1 MNHEY, CDR2 SMNVEV (reference sequence). CDR3 length equals 14 residues. J lost 4 bases, V lost 5 bases, and 8 bases had no gene match. The CDR3, as DNA: TGTGCCAGCAGTCTAACCGGGACAGCATACGAGCAGTACTTC. This sequence encodes CASSLTGTAYEQYF.

The genes are TRBV27 and TRBJ1-5; D unresolved. The CDR3 length is 15 residues. V was clipped by 0 bases and J by 0 bases, with 6 bases between them. Germline loops: CDR1 MNHEY, CDR2 SMNVEV (reference sequence). Written as DNA, the CDR3 is TGTGCCAGCAGTTTATCTATGAATAGCAATCAGCCCCAGCATTTT. This translates into CASSLSMNSNQPQHF.

The J gene is TRBJ1-3, the V gene TRBV9, with D uncertain. This CDR3 spans 15 amino acids. Germline V gene data show CDR1 as SGDLS and CDR2 as YYNGEE. Deletions cut 0 bases from V and 0 bases from J, with 7 bases between. CDR3 in DNA: TGTGCCAGCAGCGTAGGGAGGATCTCTGGAAACACCATATATTTT. It encodes CASSVGRISGNTIYF.

This chain uses TRBV6-5 with TRBJ1-2; D is undetermined. The V and J ends lost 2 bases and 4 bases respectively, with 11 bases between them. The CDR3 runs to 14 residues. Germline CDR1 reads MNHEY; CDR2 reads SVGAGI. The DNA of the CDR3 is TGTGCCAGCAGTTACGAGGCGGGGTTCTATGGCTACACCTTC. Residues: CASSYEAGFYGYTF.

This clone was picked up a small number of times. V gene TRBV6-4 combines with J gene TRBJ2-2, with TRBD2 identical over 12 bases. The junction had 2 bases not matched to a gene; V was cut back by 3 bases and J by 0 bases. CDR1 is MRHNA and CDR2 is SNTAGT in the germline V gene. CDR3 size: 17 residues. The CDR3 spells CASSETSGGANTGELFF. DNA for the CDR3: TGTGCCAGCAGTGAGACTAGCGGGGGTGCGAACACCGGGGAGCTGTTTTTT.

V usage is TRBV27 and J usage is TRBJ1-2; D ambiguous. The CDR3 is 14 residues long. Between the trimmed V and J ends, which lost 3 bases and 8 bases, there was a span of 16 bases. The germline V gene encodes CDR1 MNHEY and CDR2 SMNVEV (reference sequence). CDR3 protein: CASSLGPRTWGYTF. For the CDR3, the DNA is TGTGCCAGCAGTTTGGGTCCGAGGACCTGGGGCTACACCTTC.

The gene calls are TRBV30 and TRBJ1-6; D is unclear. V was shortened by 4 bases and J by 7 bases, with 11 bases between the two germline ends. The CDR3 loop spans 13 amino acids. Germline V CDR1 and CDR2: GTSNPN, SVGIG (reference sequence). The CDR3 spells CAWNGVENSPLHF. The CDR3 DNA is TGTGCCTGGAATGGGGTGGAGAATTCACCCCTCCACTTT.

The chain has TRBV2 and TRBJ1-3; a possible D gene is TRBD1 (5 bases). V lost 2 bases and J lost 3, with 11 bases in between. There are 15 residues in the CDR3. CDR1 is SNHLY and CDR2 is FYNNEI in the germline V gene. The CDR3, as DNA: TGTGCCAGCAGTGAATCAATTGGGGGTGGAAACACCATATATTTT. This translates into CASSESIGGGNTIYF.

The chain carries TRBV6-6 and TRBJ2-1; D is possibly TRBD1 (6 bases). The V and J ends lost 5 bases and 6 bases respectively, with 11 bases between them. The CDR3 totals 13 residues. Germline CDR1 reads MNHNY; CDR2 reads SVGAGI (reference sequence). In DNA, the CDR3 is TGTGCCAGCAGTCCAGACAGGCTCAATGAGCAGTTCTTC. Translated: CASSPDRLNEQFF.

The chain couples TRBV6-5 to TRBJ2-3, with 11 positions matching TRBD2. With V trimmed by 2 bases and J by 1 base, 2 bases remained unmatched. The CDR3 is 16 amino acids. Germline CDR1 MNHEY, CDR2 SVGAGI. CDR3 sequence (DNA): TGTGCCAGCAGTTACACGACTAGCGGGGGCACAGATACGCAGTATTTT. This codes for CASSYTTSGGTDTQYF.

This clone turned up a few times. The genes are TRBV7-9 and TRBJ2-7; the match to TRBD1 covers 8 bases. V was clipped by 5 bases and J by 0 bases; unmatched bases: 9. Germline V gene sequence: CDR1 SEHNR, CDR2 FQNEAQ (reference sequence). The CDR3 extends over 16 amino acids. This CDR3 is CASSPSKTGASYEQYF. The CDR3 region has the DNA TGTGCCAGCAGCCCCTCTAAGACAGGGGCCTCCTACGAGCAGTACTTC. The full variable domain, rest sourced from reference TRBV7-9 and TRBJ2-7, is DTGVSQNPRHKITKRGQNVTFRCDPISEHNRLYWYRQTLGQGPEFLTYFQNEAQLEKSRLLSDRFSAERPKGSFSTLEIQRTEQGDSAMYLCASSPSKTGASYEQYFGPGTRLTVT.

This clone was counted between two and nine times. The chain combines TRBV7-9 with TRBJ2-3; no reliable D call. Trimming took off 0 bases at V and 2 bases at J, with 9 bases between the two ends. CDR3 length: 15 residues. Germline V gives CDR1 SEHNR, CDR2 FQNEAQ (reference sequence). The CDR3 region is CASSLAIRPTDTQYF. In nucleotides, the CDR3 is TGTGCCAGCAGCTTAGCCATCCGACCCACAGATACGCAGTATTTT.

V is TRBV4-3 and J is TRBJ2-2; 7 nucleotides align to TRBD2. The CDR3 sequence is 19 residues long. With V trimmed by 0 bases and J by 8 bases, 18 bases remained unmatched. The germline V gene encodes CDR1 LGHNA and CDR2 YSLEER. The CDR3 bases are TGCGCCAGCAGCCAAGATGACCTAGCGGCCCGAAGATTAGCTGGGGAGCTGTTTTTT. It encodes CASSQDDLAARRLAGELFF.

The V and J genes are TRBV6-6 and TRBJ2-7, with 10 bases identical to TRBD2. The CDR3 totals 14 residues. Germline V CDR1 and CDR2: MNHNY, SVGAGI (reference sequence). J lost 1 base, V lost 7 bases, and 4 bases had no gene match. CDR3 in DNA: TGTGCCAGCACCGGGACTAGCGAATCCTACGAGCAGTACTTC. Translation: CASTGTSESYEQYF.

The V call is TRBV9, the J call TRBJ1-2, with TRBD1 matching over 9 bases. The CDR3 totals 13 residues. The germline V gene has CDR1 SGDLS and CDR2 YYNGEE. Trimming removed 3 bases from V and 8 bases from J; junction bases left unmatched: 5. In nucleotides, the CDR3 is TGTGCCAGCAGCGCAGGGACAGGGCTCGGCTACACCTTC. Translated: CASSAGTGLGYTF.